The sequence of this T cell receptor (beta chain) was determined in a study of blood T cell repertoires in COVID-19. Study information: T cells, B-cell-depleted T cells, or PBMCs provided the cDNA or gDNA that served as material.

The CDR3 runs 16 residues. Trimming took 5 bases from V and 0 from J; bases not matched to a gene: 9. Germline CDR1 and CDR2: MDHEN and SYDVKM. Clinical histories supplied by participants themselves formed the basis of cohort assignment. Per the original methods: Researchers report that nucleated cell counts were estimated from reference gene primer amplification. Generated by immunoSEQ multiplex PCR, the TCRdb table keeps only in-frame clones and is missing some. V, J and clone size were drawn from that table, and D and trimming were deduced from the DNA. Of more than 200,000 clones in the sample, more than 70% were seen once.

Material for sequencing was PBMCs or T cells enriched from blood (not recorded which). The V and J genes are TRBV28 and TRBJ1-1, with 7 bases fitting TRBD1. This TCR derives from a woman aged 40 to 55 with acute COVID-19. CDR3 DNA: TGTGCCAGCAGTCGAAGGCGGACAGGACTGAACACTGAAGCTTTCTTT. Its translation is CASSRRRTGLNTEAFF.